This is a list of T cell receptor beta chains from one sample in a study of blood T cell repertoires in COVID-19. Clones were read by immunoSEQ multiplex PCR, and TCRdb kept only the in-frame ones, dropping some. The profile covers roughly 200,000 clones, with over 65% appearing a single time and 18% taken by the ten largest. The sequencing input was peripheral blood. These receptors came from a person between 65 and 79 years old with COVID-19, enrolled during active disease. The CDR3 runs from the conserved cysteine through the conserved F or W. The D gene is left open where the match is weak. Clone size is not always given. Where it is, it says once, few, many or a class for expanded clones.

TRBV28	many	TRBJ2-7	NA	CASSWDSFYEQYF	TGTGCCAGCAGTTGGGACTCCTTCTACGAGCAGTACTTC
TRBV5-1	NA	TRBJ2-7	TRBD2	CASSPRASGPYEQYF	TGCGCCAGCAGCCCCCGAGCTAGCGGACCCTACGAGCAGTACTTC
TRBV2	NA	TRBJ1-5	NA	CASSEGGRGSNQPQHF	TGTGCCAGCAGTGAAGGGGGCAGGGGATCCAATCAGCCCCAGCATTTT
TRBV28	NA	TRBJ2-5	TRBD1	CASSTQGVGEETQYF	TGTGCCAGCAGCACGCAGGGGGTCGGGGAAGAGACCCAGTACTTC
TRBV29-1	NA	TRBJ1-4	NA	CSAFAGEKLFF	TGCAGCGCCTTTGCCGGGGAAAAACTGTTTTTT
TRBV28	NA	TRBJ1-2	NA	CASIRVQSNYGYTF	TGTGCCAGCATTAGAGTACAGAGTAACTATGGCTACACCTTC
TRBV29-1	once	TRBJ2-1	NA	CSVESGVLYNKQFF	TGCAGCGTTGAATCGGGAGTGCTCTACAATAAGCAGTTCTTC
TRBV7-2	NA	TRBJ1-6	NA	CASSFSRGGNSPLHF	TGTGCCAGCAGCTTCAGTAGGGGTGGGAATTCACCCCTCCACTTT
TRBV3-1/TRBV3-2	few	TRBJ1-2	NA	CASSKAGLVYGYTF	TGTGCCAGCAGCAAAGCGGGACTTGTCTATGGCTACACCTTC
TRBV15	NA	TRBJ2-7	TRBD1	CATSREPSGTGFYEQYF	TGTGCCACCAGCAGAGAGCCTTCCGGGACAGGTTTTTACGAGCAGTACTTC
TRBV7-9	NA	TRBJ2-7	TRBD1	CASSLSGPGQGSYEQYF	TGTGCCAGCAGCTTGAGCGGTCCGGGACAGGGCTCCTACGAGCAGTACTTC
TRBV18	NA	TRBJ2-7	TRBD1	CASSPKTGGYDEQYF	TGTGCCAGCTCCCCAAAGACAGGGGGCTACGACGAGCAGTACTTC
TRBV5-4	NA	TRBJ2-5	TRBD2	CASSLAAGGQYF	TGTGCCAGCAGCTTGGCCGCGGGAGGCCAGTACTTC
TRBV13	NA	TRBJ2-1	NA	CASSFGGGSYNEQFF	TGTGCCAGCAGCTTCGGGGGAGGCTCCTACAATGAGCAGTTCTTC
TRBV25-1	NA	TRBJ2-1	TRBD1	CASSAYRGSEQFF	TGTGCCAGCAGTGCATACAGGGGTTCTGAGCAGTTCTTC
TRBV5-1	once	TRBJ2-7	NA	CASSLGHRAYEQYF	TGCGCCAGCAGCTTGGGTCACAGAGCCTACGAGCAGTACTTC
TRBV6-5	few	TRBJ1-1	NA	CASSYDSATEAFF	TGTGCCAGCAGTTATGACAGTGCGACTGAAGCTTTCTTT
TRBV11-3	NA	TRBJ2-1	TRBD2	CASSPSGSRNEQFF	TGTGCCAGCAGCCCTAGCGGGAGTCGCAATGAGCAGTTCTTC
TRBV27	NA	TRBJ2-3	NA	CASSSRDTQYF	TGTGCCAGCAGTTCGAGGGATACGCAGTATTTT
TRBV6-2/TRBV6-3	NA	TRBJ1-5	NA	CASSGPGVYQPQHF	TGTGCCAGCAGTGGACCGGGGGTTTATCAGCCCCAGCATTTT
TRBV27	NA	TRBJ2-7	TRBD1	CASSSGQGYEQYF	TGTGCCAGCAGCTCGGGACAGGGTTACGAGCAGTACTTC
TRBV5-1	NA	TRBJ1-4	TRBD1	CASSWGQGGEKLFF	TGCGCCAGCAGCTGGGGACAGGGCGGCGAAAAACTGTTTTTT
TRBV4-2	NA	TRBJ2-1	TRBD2	CASSQVGTSPFF	TGTGCCAGCAGCCAAGTGGGGACTAGTCCGTTCTTC
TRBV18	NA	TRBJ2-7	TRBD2	CASSPGSGLRSTRVRSEQYF	TGTGCCAGCTCACCAGGGTCGGGACTACGGTCCACACGGGTACGTTCCGAGCAGTACTTC
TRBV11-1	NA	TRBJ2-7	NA	CASSLAGGRYEQYF	TGTGCCAGCAGCTTAGCGGGGGGGCGCTACGAGCAGTACTTC
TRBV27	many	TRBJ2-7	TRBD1	CASSFLGQGPEQYF	TGTGCCAGCAGTTTCCTGGGACAGGGCCCCGAGCAGTACTTC
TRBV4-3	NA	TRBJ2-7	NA	CASSQDVYNSYEQYF	TGCGCCAGCAGCCAAGATGTGTACAACTCCTACGAGCAGTACTTC
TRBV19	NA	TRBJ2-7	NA	CASSIRGEQYF	TGTGCCAGTAGTATTCGGGGCGAGCAGTACTTC
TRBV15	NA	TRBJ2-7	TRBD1	CATSREQGSSYEQYF	TGTGCCACCAGCAGAGAACAGGGGTCTTCCTACGAGCAGTACTTC
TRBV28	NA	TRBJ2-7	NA	CASSIYPRGEYF	TGTGCCAGCAGTATCTACCCACGCGGGGAGTACTTC
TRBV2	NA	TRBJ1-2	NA	CASRRDNNGYTF	TGTGCCAGCCGGAGGGATAATAATGGCTACACCTTC
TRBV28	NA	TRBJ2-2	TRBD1	CASTDRTGSANTGELFF	TGTGCCAGCACTGATAGGACAGGCAGCGCGAACACCGGGGAGCTGTTTTTT
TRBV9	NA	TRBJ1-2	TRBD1	CASSVRDRTYGYTF	TGTGCCAGCAGCGTACGGGACAGGACCTATGGCTACACCTTC
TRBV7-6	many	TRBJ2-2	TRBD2	CASSLLSGGGTGELFF	TGTGCCAGCAGCTTACTGAGTGGCGGGGGCACCGGGGAGCTGTTTTTT
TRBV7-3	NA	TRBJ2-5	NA	CASSQGDNHAQYF	TGTGCCAGCTCGCAGGGTGACAATCATGCCCAGTACTTC
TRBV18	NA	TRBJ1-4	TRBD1	CASSNLGQRTFF	TGTGCCAGCTCAAACCTGGGACAGCGAACATTTTTT
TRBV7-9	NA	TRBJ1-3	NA	CASSTTGNTIYF	TGTGCCAGCAGTACAACGGGAAACACCATATATTTT
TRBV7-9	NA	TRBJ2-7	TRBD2	CASSPGTSAHEQYF	TGTGCCAGCAGCCCCGGGACTAGCGCCCACGAGCAGTACTTC